The next 12 T cell receptor beta chains were all read from a single sample in a study of blood T cell repertoires in COVID-19. Assay: immunoSEQ multiplex PCR; the TCRdb copy retains only in-frame clones and omits some. The data show 400,000 to 550,000 clones, about 89% seen once. The sequenced material came from peripheral blood. The receptors stem from a woman between 25 and 40 years old with acute or convalescent COVID-19.

The chain is built from TRBV18 and TRBJ2-1; perhaps TRBD2 as D (5 bases). V gave up 1 base and J gave up 3 bases, with 7 bases separating them. This CDR3 is 14 amino acids long. CDR1 and CDR2 from the germline V gene are KGHSH and LQKENI. The CDR3 DNA follows: TGTGCCAGCTCACCACGGGAGCTCTACAATGAGCAGTTCTTC. Its protein product is CASSPRELYNEQFF.

This clone was counted between two and nine times. The chain is built from TRBV18 and TRBJ1-5; the D is unclear. Germline V lookup: CDR1 KGHSH, CDR2 LQKENI. The V gene lost 1 base and the J gene lost 0 bases, with 19 bases spanning the gap. This CDR3 contains 19 residues. The CDR3 DNA sequence: TGTGCCAGCTCACCACGACCCTTAGGCGGCACTGATAGCAATCAGCCCCAGCATTTT. It codes for CASSPRPLGGTDSNQPQHF.

The chain is built from TRBV13 and TRBJ2-5; 9 positions agree with TRBD2. V was pared by 2 bases and J by 1 base, with 2 bases of the junction left unmatched. CDR1 and CDR2 from the germline V gene are PRHDT and FYEKMQ (reference sequence). The CDR3 has 15 residues. CDR3 nucleotide sequence: TGTGCCAGCAGCTTAAGAGCGGGGGGCCAAGAGACCCAGTACTTC. Amino acid sequence: CASSLRAGGQETQYF.

The genes are TRBV2 and TRBJ1-4, with 11 bases that match TRBD1. Trimming removed 5 bases from V and 7 bases from J; junction bases left unmatched: 6. Germline V gene data show CDR1 as SNHLY and CDR2 as FYNNEI. This CDR3 has 15 amino acids. In DNA form, the CDR3 reads TGTGCCAGCAGTAGTCCCGGGACAGGGGGTGAAAAACTGTTTTTT. It specifies CASSSPGTGGEKLFF.

The chain couples TRBV3-1 (or the pseudogene TRBV3-2) to TRBJ2-1; 14 nucleotides agree with TRBD2. V dropped 5 bases and J dropped 2; count of bases not matched to a gene: 5. CDR3 length: 17 residues. Germline-derived CDR1 and CDR2 are LGHDT and YNNKEL (reference sequence). In DNA form, the CDR3 reads TGTGCCAGCAGCGCATCGACTAGCGGGGGGGCCTACAATGAGCAGTTCTTC. Translation: CASSASTSGGAYNEQFF.

This clone has a single count. This rearrangement joins TRBV7-9 to TRBJ2-6, with 7 nucleotides matching TRBD1. V trimming: 6 bases; J trimming: 0 bases; junction bases outside the gene matches: 8. The germline gives CDR1 SEHNR, CDR2 FQNEAQ (reference sequence). The CDR3 runs 17 residues. This CDR3 is CASSVRTGDSGANVLTF. The CDR3 DNA follows: TGTGCCAGCAGTGTAAGGACAGGAGACTCTGGGGCCAACGTCCTGACTTTC.

This chain joins TRBV14 and TRBJ2-3, with a tentative D call TRBD2 (6 bases). Germline V CDR1 and CDR2: SGHDN, FVKESK. Trimming shortened V by 1 base and J by 6 bases, and 17 bases separated the two germline ends. The CDR3 consists of 16 residues. The CDR3 loop reads CASSQGLGVRTDTQYF. The CDR3 nucleotides are TGTGCCAGCAGCCAAGGACTAGGAGTAAGGACGGATACGCAGTATTTT.

This sequence joins TRBV28 and TRBJ1-2, with D perhaps matching TRBD1 (6 bases). Germline V lookup: CDR1 MDHEN, CDR2 SYDVKM. The CDR3 totals 13 residues. The V end was cut by 7 bases, the J end by 7 bases, with 16 bases between. DNA for the CDR3: TGTGCCAGCACGGAACAGGGCCCTTTTGGCTACACCTTC. It yields the protein CASTEQGPFGYTF.

The V call is TRBV20-1, the J call TRBJ2-7; a weak D match, TRBD2 (6 bases). V was shortened by 3 bases and J by 4 bases, with 13 bases between the two germline ends. The CDR3 totals 13 residues. CDR1 and CDR2 (germline): DFQATT, SNEGSKA (reference sequence). The CDR3: CSASGGETYEQYF. Written as DNA, the CDR3 is TGCAGTGCTAGTGGCGGGGAGACATACGAGCAGTACTTC.

This clone was seen once. The chain uses TRBV19 and TRBJ2-1; tentatively, D is TRBD2 (6 bases). The germline V gene encodes CDR1 LNHDA and CDR2 SQIVND (reference sequence). V was cut by 5 bases and J by 4 bases, with 12 bases left in between. This CDR3 is built from 14 residues. As DNA, the CDR3 is TGTGCCAGTAGTGGCGGGGTTCGATACAATGAGCAGTTCTTC. It specifies CASSGGVRYNEQFF.

J is TRBJ1-4 and V is TRBV3-1 (or the pseudogene TRBV3-2); 7 bases match TRBD1. J lost 7 bases, V lost 4 bases, and 12 bases had no gene match. Germline CDR1 and CDR2: LGHDT and YNNKEL (reference sequence). CDR3 length: 16 amino acids. CDR3 amino acids: CASSPQGGRLFEKLFF. The CDR3 DNA reads TGTGCCAGCAGCCCCCAGGGGGGCCGACTTTTTGAAAAACTGTTTTTT.

This sequence joins TRBV2 and TRBJ2-3; the match to TRBD2 covers 8 bases. CDR3 length: 15 residues. Trimming cost V 6 bases and J 3 bases; bases outside gene matches: 8. CDR1 and CDR2 (germline): SNHLY, FYNNEI. This CDR3 reads CASRDTGGPTDTQYF. DNA for the CDR3: TGTGCCAGCAGGGACACGGGGGGGCCGACAGATACGCAGTATTTT.